What follows describes a single T cell receptor beta chain. No cognate antigen has been identified for it. Per-nucleotide qualities are absent, and no much larger clonotype sits a single base away. This record comes from a study of blood T cell repertoires in COVID-19 (dated by TCRdb to 2019 to 2021). With regard to the full study: Samples from collaborators originated in the United States, Italy and Spain and spanned both the acute and convalescent phases of COVID-19. The sample metadata nearly always contained a de-identified subject ID, COVID-19 status, age in years and sex. The samples were drawn from the first 160 participants of the ongoing ImmuneRACE study and from 950 to 1,500 subjects provided by 6 global collaborators. The prospective study material was composed of cDNA or gDNA derived from T cells, B-cell-depleted T cells, or PBMCs. Deeply sampled blood TCRbeta repertoires from subjects exposed to, actively infected with, or recovered from COVID-19 were included in the dataset. Where HLA class I and class II types were available, the types were taken from metadata supplied by the sample provider, not from assay-based typing. The repertoires were released in a freely available public database intended as a resource for research on the immune response to SARS-CoV-2. The research as a whole found: The quantity of clinical and demographic metadata differed by source and by participant and was supplied without curation.

After removal of 4 bases from V and 5 bases from J, the junction retains 6 bases not matched to a gene. The germline V gene provides CDR1 SGHRS and CDR2 YFSETQ. The CDR3 spans 14 residues, from the cysteine through the phenylalanine. Only CDR3 DNA remains: 42 bases, in frame from the first base. Whole blood was collected in K2EDTA tubes by collaborating institutions according to the institutions' own protocols. For TCRbeta analysis, collaborator samples were shipped as frozen whole blood, as isolated PBMCs, or as DNA extracted from either sample type. TCRbeta CDR3 regions were amplified from genomic DNA by means of the immunoSEQ Assay, a bias-controlled multiplex PCR. In the source study's methods: The number of nucleated cells in each sample was estimated from the amplification of reference gene primers within the assay. To quantify the absolute abundance of each unique TCRbeta CDR3 rearrangement, sequence reads were collapsed and filtered. Productive Simpson clonality was computed per sample as the square root of Simpson's diversity index over productive rearrangements. The table comes from immuneACCESS by way of TCRdb, which keeps in-frame sequences with V and J called. Part of the clones is missing from these tables; in studies checked, under half for an unresolved V gene and the rest for unknown reasons. V, J and clone size are those of that table, while D and trimming were read from the DNA. The sample data list some 59,000 clones, and approximately 90% of these were observed just once. Less than 4% of the sample lies in the top ten.

The receptor was derived from a man aged 45-60 years with acute or convalescent COVID-19. The sequence is built from TRBV5-1 and TRBJ1-5; 7 junctional bases match TRBD1. Material for sequencing was peripheral blood. The CDR3 here reads CASSSTGDDQPQHF. DNA sequence: TGCGCCAGCAGCAGTACAGGGGACGATCAGCCCCAGCATTTT.